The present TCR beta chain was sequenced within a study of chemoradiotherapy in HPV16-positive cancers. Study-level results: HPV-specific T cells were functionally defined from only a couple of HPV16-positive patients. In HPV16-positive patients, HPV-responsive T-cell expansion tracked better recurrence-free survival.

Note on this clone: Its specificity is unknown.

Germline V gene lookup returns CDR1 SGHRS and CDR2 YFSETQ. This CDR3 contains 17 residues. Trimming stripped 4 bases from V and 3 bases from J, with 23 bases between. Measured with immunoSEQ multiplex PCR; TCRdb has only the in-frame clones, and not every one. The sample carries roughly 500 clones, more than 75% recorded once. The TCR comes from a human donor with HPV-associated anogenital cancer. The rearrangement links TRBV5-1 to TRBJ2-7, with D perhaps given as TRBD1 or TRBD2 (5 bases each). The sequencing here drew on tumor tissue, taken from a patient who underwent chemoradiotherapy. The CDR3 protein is CASSPASGAGLFYEQYF. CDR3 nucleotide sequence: TGCGCCAGCAGCCCTGCCTCCGGGGCAGGGCTGTTCTACGAGCAGTACTTC.